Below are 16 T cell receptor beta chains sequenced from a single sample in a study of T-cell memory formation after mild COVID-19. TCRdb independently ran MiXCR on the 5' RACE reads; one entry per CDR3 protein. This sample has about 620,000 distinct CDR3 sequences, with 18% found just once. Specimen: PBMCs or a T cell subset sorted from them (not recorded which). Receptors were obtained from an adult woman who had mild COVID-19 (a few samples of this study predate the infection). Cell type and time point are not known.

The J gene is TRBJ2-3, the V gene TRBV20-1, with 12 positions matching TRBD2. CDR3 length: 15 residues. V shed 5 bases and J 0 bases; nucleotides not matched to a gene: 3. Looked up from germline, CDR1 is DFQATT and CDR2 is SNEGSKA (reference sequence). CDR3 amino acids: CSAPGTSGSTDTQYF. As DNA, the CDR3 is TGCAGTGCTCCTGGGACTAGCGGGAGCACAGATACGCAGTATTTT.

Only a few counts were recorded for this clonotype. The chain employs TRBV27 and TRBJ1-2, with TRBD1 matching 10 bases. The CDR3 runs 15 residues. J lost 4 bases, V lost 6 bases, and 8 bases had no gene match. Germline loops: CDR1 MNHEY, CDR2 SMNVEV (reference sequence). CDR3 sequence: CASSRGQGGPYGYTF. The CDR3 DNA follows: TGTGCCAGCAGCCGAGGACAGGGGGGACCCTATGGCTACACCTTC.

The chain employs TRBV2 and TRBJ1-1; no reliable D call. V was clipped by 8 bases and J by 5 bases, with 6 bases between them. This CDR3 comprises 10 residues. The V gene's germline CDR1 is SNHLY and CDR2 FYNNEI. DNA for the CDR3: TGTGCCAGCCGGGTTACTGAAGCTTTCTTT. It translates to CASRVTEAFF.

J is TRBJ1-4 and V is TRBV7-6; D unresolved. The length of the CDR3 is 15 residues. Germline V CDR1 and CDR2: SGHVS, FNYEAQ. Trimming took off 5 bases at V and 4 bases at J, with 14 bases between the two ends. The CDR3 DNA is TGTGCCAGCAGCAGAGGACGGCTCCGTAATGAAAAACTGTTTTTT. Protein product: CASSRGRLRNEKLFF.

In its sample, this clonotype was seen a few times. The CDR3 DNA is TGTGCCAGCAGTTTCCCGGGCGGCCTCCAAGAGACCCAGTACTTC. This sequence encodes CASSFPGGLQETQYF. The chain couples TRBV6-6 to TRBJ2-5; D unresolved. The germline gives CDR1 MNHNY, CDR2 SVGAGI (reference sequence). With 4 bases removed from V and 1 base from J, the gap between germline ends came to 13 bases. The CDR3 is 15 residues long.

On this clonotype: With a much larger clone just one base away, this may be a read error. The CDR3 spells CASSQEGWDYEQYF. DNA for the CDR3: TGCGCCAGCAGCCAAGAGGGGTGGGACTACGAGCAGTACTTC. This chain links TRBV4-3 with TRBJ2-7; no definite D call. Germline CDR1 is LGHNA and CDR2 is YSLEER. The germline V and J ends were trimmed by 0 bases and 3 bases, with 9 bases remaining between them. This CDR3 spans 14 amino acids.

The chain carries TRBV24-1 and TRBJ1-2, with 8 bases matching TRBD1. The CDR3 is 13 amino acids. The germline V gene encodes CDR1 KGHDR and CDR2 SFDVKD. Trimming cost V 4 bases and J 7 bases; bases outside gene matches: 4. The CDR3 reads CATSEDRASGYTF. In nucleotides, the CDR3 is TGTGCCACCAGTGAGGACAGGGCCTCTGGCTACACCTTC.

CDR3 DNA sequence: TGTGCCAGCAGTGAAGTGGGCCCGTGGGGAAACTACTACGAGCAGTACTTC. Translating gives CASSEVGPWGNYYEQYF. V usage is TRBV2 and J usage is TRBJ2-7; D gene ambiguous. The V end lost 1 base, the J end lost 3 bases, and 19 bases lay between the germline ends. The CDR3 consists of 17 residues. Germline assignment: CDR1 SNHLY and CDR2 FYNNEI.

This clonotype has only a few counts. The CDR3 protein is CASSLITGNTEAFF. Here the CDR3 DNA reads TGTGCCAGCAGCCTCATTACAGGGAACACTGAAGCTTTCTTT. This sequence joins TRBV14 and TRBJ1-1; D possibly corresponds to TRBD1 (5 bases). V lost 4 bases, J lost 1 base, and 10 bases lay in between. This CDR3 spans 14 amino acids. Germline CDR1 and CDR2: SGHDN and FVKESK.

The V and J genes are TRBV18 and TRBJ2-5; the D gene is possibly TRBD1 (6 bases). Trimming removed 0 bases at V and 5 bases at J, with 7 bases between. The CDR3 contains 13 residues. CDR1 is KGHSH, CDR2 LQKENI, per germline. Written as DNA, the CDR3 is TGTGCCAGCTCACCACCGGGGGCCGAGACCCAGTACTTC. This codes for CASSPPGAETQYF.

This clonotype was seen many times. CDR3 region: CASRTTGDGTDTQYF. In DNA, the CDR3 is TGCGCCAGCAGAACGACAGGGGACGGCACAGATACGCAGTATTTT. The chain links TRBV5-1 to TRBJ2-3; 8 positions match TRBD1. The V and J ends lost 5 bases and 1 base, in that order; junction bases with no gene match: 6. The germline V gene encodes CDR1 SGHRS and CDR2 YFSETQ. CDR3 size: 15 residues.

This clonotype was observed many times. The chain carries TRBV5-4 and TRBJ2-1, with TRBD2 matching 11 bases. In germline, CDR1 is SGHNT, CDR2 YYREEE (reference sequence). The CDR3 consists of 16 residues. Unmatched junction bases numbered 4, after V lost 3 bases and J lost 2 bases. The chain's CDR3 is CASSSKTSGAYNEQFF. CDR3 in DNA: TGTGCCAGCAGCTCGAAGACTAGCGGGGCCTACAATGAGCAGTTCTTC.

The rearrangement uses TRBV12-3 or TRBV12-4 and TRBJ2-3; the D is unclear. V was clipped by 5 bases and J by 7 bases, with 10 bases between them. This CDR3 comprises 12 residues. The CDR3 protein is CASSIYTNTQYF. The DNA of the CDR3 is TGTGCCAGCAGTATTTACACGAATACGCAGTATTTT.

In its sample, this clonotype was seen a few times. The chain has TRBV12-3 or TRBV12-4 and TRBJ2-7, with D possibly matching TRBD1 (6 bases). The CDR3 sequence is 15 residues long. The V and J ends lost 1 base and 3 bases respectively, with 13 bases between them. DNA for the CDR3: TGTGCCAGCAGTTTAGGGGCAGGGGCCCACTACGAGCAGTACTTC. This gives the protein CASSLGAGAHYEQYF.

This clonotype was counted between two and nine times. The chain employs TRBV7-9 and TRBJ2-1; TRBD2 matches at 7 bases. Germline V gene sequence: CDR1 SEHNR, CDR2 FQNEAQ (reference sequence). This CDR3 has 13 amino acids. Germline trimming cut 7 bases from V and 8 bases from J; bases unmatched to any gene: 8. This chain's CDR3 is CASKVGGSYEQFF. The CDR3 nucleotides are TGTGCCAGCAAAGTCGGGGGGAGCTATGAGCAGTTCTTC. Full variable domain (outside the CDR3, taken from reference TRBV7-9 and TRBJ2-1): DTGVSQNPRHKITKRGQNVTFRCDPISEHNRLYWYRQTLGQGPEFLTYFQNEAQLEKSRLLSDRFSAERPKGSFSTLEIQRTEQGDSAMYLCASKVGGSYEQFFGPGTRLTVL.

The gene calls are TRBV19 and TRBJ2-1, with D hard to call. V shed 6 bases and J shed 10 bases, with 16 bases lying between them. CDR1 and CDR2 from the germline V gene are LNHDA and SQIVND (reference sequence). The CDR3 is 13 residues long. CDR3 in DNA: TGTGCCAGTAGGGGTAAGGACGGGTGGGAGCAGTTCTTC. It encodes CASRGKDGWEQFF.